The present T cell receptor (beta chain) was sequenced within a study of neurological immune-mediated disorders. The cDNA came from 5'RACE with 10-nucleotide random UMIs. One entry per CDR3 protein, called by TCRdb with MiXCR from the 5' RACE reads. The sample yields about 21,000 distinct CDR3 sequences, approximately 6.6% seen once. Libraries from sorted cells used some 1 million T cells (CD4+ or CD8+). This clonotype was seen repeatedly, ten times or more. Sequenced material: CD8+ T cells from blood. This sequence originates from a man between 18 and 35 years old in good health.

In nucleotides, the CDR3 is TGTGCCAGCAGTTACCCGGGACGGCTGAACACTGAAGCTTTCTTT. Protein sequence: CASSYPGRLNTEAFF. V is TRBV6-6 and J is TRBJ1-1; D might be TRBD1 (5 bases). The CDR3 consists of 15 residues. Germline V lookup: CDR1 MNHNY, CDR2 SVGAGI (reference sequence). The V end lost 2 bases, the J end lost 0 bases, and 10 bases lay between the germline ends.